This T cell receptor beta chain was captured in a study of blood T cell repertoires in COVID-19. Study summary: The United States, Italy and Spain were the sources of the acute and convalescent COVID-19 samples.

Clones were sequenced by immunoSEQ multiplex PCR, and TCRdb holds only the in-frame ones, with some missing. This table holds over 200,000 clones, just under 90% found once. Participants were aged 18 to 89 years, lived in 25 or so US areas, and enrolled virtually. Two negative PCRs, clearance, or symptom resolution were required of recovered Cohort 3 donors. This TCR was recovered from a man aged 25-45 years who had recovered from COVID-19. The sequenced sample consisted of PBMCs or T cells enriched from blood (not recorded which).

The CDR3 reads CASSYRGSNYGYTF. The CDR3 DNA sequence: TGTGCCAGCAGTTACAGGGGCTCTAACTATGGCTACACCTTC. This chain links TRBV6-2 or TRBV6-3 with TRBJ1-2; possibly TRBD1 for D (5 bases). There are 14 residues in the CDR3. The V end lost 2 bases, the J end lost 0 bases, and 7 bases lay between the germline ends. Germline V gene sequence: CDR1 MNHEY, CDR2 SVGEGT.